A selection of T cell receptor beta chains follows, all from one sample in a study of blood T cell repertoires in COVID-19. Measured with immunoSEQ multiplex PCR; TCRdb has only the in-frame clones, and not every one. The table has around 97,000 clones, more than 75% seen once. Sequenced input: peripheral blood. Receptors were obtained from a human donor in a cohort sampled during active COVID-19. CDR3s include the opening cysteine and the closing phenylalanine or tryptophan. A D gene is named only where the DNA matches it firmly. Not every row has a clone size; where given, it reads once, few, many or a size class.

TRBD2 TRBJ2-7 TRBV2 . TGTGCCAGCAGTGGGCAGACAGGGCAGGGACTAGCGGGATCGTACGAGCAGTACTTC CASSGQTGQGLAGSYEQYF
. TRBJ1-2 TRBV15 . TGTGCCACCAGCAGTATCTTGGAGGCCGGCTACACCTTC CATSSILEAGYTF
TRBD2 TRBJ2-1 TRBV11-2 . TGTGCCAGCAGCTTAGCGGGAGGGCCCTACAATGAGCAGTTCTTC CASSLAGGPYNEQFF
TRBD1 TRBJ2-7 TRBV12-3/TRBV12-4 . TGTGCCAGCAGTTCGACAGGGCCCTACGAGCAGTACTTC CASSSTGPYEQYF
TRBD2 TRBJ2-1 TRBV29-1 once TGCAGCGTTCGAGCGGGAGGCTGGACCTACAATGAGCAGTTCTTC CSVRAGGWTYNEQFF
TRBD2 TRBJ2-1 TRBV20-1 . TGCAGTGCTAGTCCTAACCAGGGACTAGTCTACAATGAGCAGTTCTTC CSASPNQGLVYNEQFF
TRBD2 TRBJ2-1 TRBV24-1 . TGTGCCACCAGTGACATAACTAGCGGGGAGCAGTTCTTC CATSDITSGEQFF
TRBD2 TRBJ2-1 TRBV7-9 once TGTGCCAGCAGCTTAGTTGGTAGCGGGGGGGCCTCCTACAATGAGCAGTTCTTC CASSLVGSGGASYNEQFF
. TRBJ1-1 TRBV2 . TGTGCCAGCAGTGCTCAGGTGGACACTGAAGCTTTCTTT CASSAQVDTEAFF
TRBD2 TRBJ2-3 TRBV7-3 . TGTGCCAGCAGCTTAAGGGGGACTAGCGGGAGGGCCACAGATACGCAGTATTTT CASSLRGTSGRATDTQYF
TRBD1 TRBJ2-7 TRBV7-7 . TGTGCTAGCAGCTTGGAACCGGGACAGGGAATTGGCGAGCAGTACTTC CASSLEPGQGIGEQYF
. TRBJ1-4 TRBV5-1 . TGCGCCAGCAGTCCGGGACTAAATGAAAAACTGTTTTTT CASSPGLNEKLFF
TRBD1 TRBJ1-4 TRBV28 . TGTGCCAGCACCGCCGGGACAGGGCCTAATGAAAAACTGTTTTTT CASTAGTGPNEKLFF
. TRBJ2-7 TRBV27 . TGTGCCAGCAGTTTTCAGGGGAGTCTCTCCTACGAGCAGTACTTC CASSFQGSLSYEQYF
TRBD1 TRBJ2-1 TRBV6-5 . TGTGCCAGCAGTCCGAAGGGACAGCAGATCGAGCAGTTCTTC CASSPKGQQIEQFF
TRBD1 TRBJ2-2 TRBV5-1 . TGCGCCAGCCTATTAGGGACAGGGTTTACCGGGGAGCTGTTTTTT CASLLGTGFTGELFF
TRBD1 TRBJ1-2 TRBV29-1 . TGCAGCGTTGCCCCGACAGGGGGTGATTATGGCTACACCTTC CSVAPTGGDYGYTF
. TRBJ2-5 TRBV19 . TGTGCCAGTAAAGTACAGGGACAAGAGACCCAGTACTTC CASKVQGQETQYF
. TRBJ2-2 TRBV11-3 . TGTGCCAGCAGCTTAGAATTTTCGTCTGGGGAGCTGTTTTTT CASSLEFSSGELFF
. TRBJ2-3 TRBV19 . TGTGCCAGTAGTATTTTGTCCGTCACAGATACGCAGTATTTT CASSILSVTDTQYF
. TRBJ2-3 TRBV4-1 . TGCGCCAGCAGCCAAGGATCAGCGGTGATCACAGATACGCAGTATTTT CASSQGSAVITDTQYF
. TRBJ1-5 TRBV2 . TGTGCCAGCAGGGGAGGACCGGGGGATAATCAGCCCCAGCATTTT CASRGGPGDNQPQHF
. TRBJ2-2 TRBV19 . TGTGCCAGTAGTATTAACCTAGTCACCGGGGAGCTGTTTTTT CASSINLVTGELFF
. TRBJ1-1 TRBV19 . TGTGCCAGTAGTTTCCGCTCGGGGGAAAGGGGCACTGAAGCTTTCTTT CASSFRSGERGTEAFF
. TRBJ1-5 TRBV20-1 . TGCAGTGCTAGTTTCGTGGCCAATCAGCCCCAGCATTTT CSASFVANQPQHF
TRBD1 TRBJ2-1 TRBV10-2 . TGCGCCAGCAGTTATCATCCCGGGGACAGCCGGAGGAATGAGCAGTTCTTC CASSYHPGDSRRNEQFF
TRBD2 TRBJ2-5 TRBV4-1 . TGCGCCAGCAGCCCGCGCGGGGGGCAAGAGACCCAGTACTTC CASSPRGGQETQYF
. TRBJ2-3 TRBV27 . TGTGCCAGCAGCCCCCCCGTGACAGATACGCAGTATTTT CASSPPVTDTQYF
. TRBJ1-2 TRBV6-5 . TGTGCCAGCAGTACCCGAGGGAGGGAATATGGCTACACCTTC CASSTRGREYGYTF
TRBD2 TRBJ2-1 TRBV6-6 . TGTGCCAGCACCCCGGGACTAGACGTATATGAGCAGTTCTTC CASTPGLDVYEQFF
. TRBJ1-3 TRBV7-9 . TGTGCCAGCAGCCCCACAGGTACTGGAAACACCATATATTTT CASSPTGTGNTIYF
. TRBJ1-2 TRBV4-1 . TGCGCCAGCAGCCACATCTCGACAGTCTCTGGCTACACCTTC CASSHISTVSGYTF
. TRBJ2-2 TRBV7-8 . TGTGCCACCCGCCCGAGGCCGGGAACCGGGGAGCTGTTTTTT CATRPRPGTGELFF
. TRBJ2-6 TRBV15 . TGTGCCACCAGCAGCGCGCTATCTGGGGCCAACGTCCTGACTTTC CATSSALSGANVLTF
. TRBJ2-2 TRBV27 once TGTGCCAGTCGGGACAACCGGCTAGGGAACACCGGGGAGCTGTTTTTT CASRDNRLGNTGELFF